A selection of T cell receptor beta chains follows, all from one sample in a study of blood T cell repertoires in COVID-19. The data were produced by immunoSEQ multiplex PCR, yet TCRdb's version contains in-frame clones alone and is incomplete. The sample contains about 59,000 clones, about 70% of which appear only once. Sample: peripheral blood. The source is an older woman with acute or convalescent COVID-19. Both conserved end residues are part of each CDR3. The order of the fields is J gene, D gene, clone size, V gene, CDR3 DNA, CDR3 protein. A D gene is named only where the DNA matches it firmly. For some rows the clone size is stated as once, few or many, or as a class when expanded; others skip it.

>TRBJ2-5|NA|NA|TRBV5-5
TGTGCCAGCAGCTTGAGGCCCGGGGGGCCTCAAGAGACCCAGTACTTC
CASSLRPGGPQETQYF
>TRBJ1-2|TRBD1|NA|TRBV30
TGTGCCTGGAGCCTCGACAGGGGGGGCGGCTACACCTTC
CAWSLDRGGGYTF
>TRBJ1-2|NA|NA|TRBV10-2
TGCGCCAGCAACCGGGATAGCTATGGCTACACCTTC
CASNRDSYGYTF
>TRBJ1-1|TRBD1|few|TRBV5-1
TGCGCCAGCAGCCTGGGGGAAAGGGACAGGAGGGACCTAATGAACACTGAAGCTTTCTTT
CASSLGERDRRDLMNTEAFF
>TRBJ2-5|TRBD2|NA|TRBV6-5
TGTGCCAGCAGTTACTCCGGACGGGGGGGCCGTGGGACCCAGTACTTC
CASSYSGRGGRGTQYF
>TRBJ2-5|NA|NA|TRBV30
TGTGCCTGGTCCCAGGGGGAGACCCAGTACTTC
CAWSQGETQYF
>TRBJ2-1|TRBD1|NA|TRBV2
TGTGCCAGCAGTTGGGACAGGGGTTTTGGGAGTGAGCAGTTCTTC
CASSWDRGFGSEQFF
>TRBJ2-5|NA|NA|TRBV3-1/TRBV3-2
TGTGCCAGCAGCCAGCGGGGGCGGGAGACCCAGTACTTC
CASSQRGRETQYF
>TRBJ1-2|NA|few|TRBV7-9
TGTGCCAGCGGCCCCCGCGGCGCCGGGGGCTACACCTTC
CASGPRGAGGYTF
>TRBJ1-1|TRBD1|NA|TRBV6-5
TGTGCCAGCAGTTACAGGGGGCGCGGGTACACTGAAGCTTTCTTT
CASSYRGRGYTEAFF
>TRBJ2-7|TRBD2|NA|TRBV6-5
TGTGCCAGCAGTTACTCCTCGGGGGGGACCTACGAGCAGTACTTC
CASSYSSGGTYEQYF
>TRBJ2-3|NA|NA|TRBV9
TGTGCCAGCAGCGCTACTAGCAAGAGAGGCACAGATACGCAGTATTTT
CASSATSKRGTDTQYF
>TRBJ1-2|NA|NA|TRBV28
TGTGCCAGCAGTTTAGGGGGGGCGAACTATGGCTACACCTTC
CASSLGGANYGYTF
>TRBJ1-3|TRBD1|NA|TRBV19
TGTGCCAGCCGACAGGGAAGTGGAAACACCATATATTTT
CASRQGSGNTIYF
>TRBJ1-4|NA|NA|TRBV30
TGTGCCTGGACCGAAGGAGGGTTAGGGGAAAAACTGTTTTTT
CAWTEGGLGEKLFF
>TRBJ1-1|NA|few|TRBV2
TGTGCCAGCAGGAATACAGGAAGTATTGAAGCTTTCTTT
CASRNTGSIEAFF
>TRBJ1-3|NA|NA|TRBV29-1
TGCAGCGTTGACTCGGACAACGGAGGAAACACCATATATTTT
CSVDSDNGGNTIYF
>TRBJ1-2|TRBD1|few|TRBV7-9
TGTGCCAGCAGCACGACAGGGGGTATTCACTATGGCTACACCTTC
CASSTTGGIHYGYTF
>TRBJ2-7|TRBD1|NA|TRBV7-9
TGTGCCAGCAGCTCGACAGGGTACGAGCAGTACTTC
CASSSTGYEQYF
>TRBJ1-1|NA|NA|TRBV11-2
TGTGCCAGCAGCTTAATCTGGGAGAGCACTGAAGCTTTCTTT
CASSLIWESTEAFF
>TRBJ1-2|NA|NA|TRBV7-3
TGTGCCAGCAGCTTAGCCAACAGAGTTGGCTACACCTTC
CASSLANRVGYTF
>TRBJ1-2|NA|NA|TRBV18
TGTGCCAGCTCACTTAGCTATGGCTACACCTTC
CASSLSYGYTF
>TRBJ2-1|NA|NA|TRBV5-1
TGCGCCAGCAATGTTGGGAGCTCCTACAATGAGCAGTTCTTC
CASNVGSSYNEQFF
>TRBJ2-5|NA|NA|TRBV4-1
TGCGCCAGCAGCCCCCTGGGGGGGGCAGAGACCCAGTACTTC
CASSPLGGAETQYF
>TRBJ1-3|NA|NA|TRBV30
TGTGCCTGGAGTGTGAGAGGGTTCTTTGGAAACACCATATATTTT
CAWSVRGFFGNTIYF
>TRBJ2-1|TRBD2|NA|TRBV7-7
TGTGCCAGCAGCGCCGGGACTAGCGGGTACAATGAGCAGTTCTTC
CASSAGTSGYNEQFF
>TRBJ1-1|TRBD1|once|TRBV3-1/TRBV3-2
TGTGCCAGCAGCCCTCCTTTAGGAGACAGGGTGAAAGCTTTCTTT
CASSPPLGDRVKAFF
>TRBJ1-1|TRBD1|NA|TRBV5-4
TGTGCCAGCAGTCGTACCCCCGGGACAGATAAGCTGAACACTGAAGCTTTCTTT
CASSRTPGTDKLNTEAFF
>TRBJ1-5|NA|many|TRBV2
TGTGCCGGCGCTGGGGAGGGGCAGCCCCAGCATTTT
CAGAGEGQPQHF
>TRBJ2-1|TRBD1|NA|TRBV4-1
TGCGCCAGCAGCCAGCTGGGACAGGGTTACAATGAGCAGTTCTTC
CASSQLGQGYNEQFF
>TRBJ1-1|NA|NA|TRBV4-1
TGCGCCAGCAGCCAAGAGGCGGGTCCGAGCACTGAAGCTTTCTTT
CASSQEAGPSTEAFF
>TRBJ1-1|NA|NA|TRBV27
TGTGCCAGCAGTTTCACCCGGCGGAGGAACACTGAAGCTTTCTTT
CASSFTRRRNTEAFF
>TRBJ2-3|NA|once|TRBV9
TGTGCCAGCAGCGTATGGGCGGGCAACCCTAGCACAGATACGCAGTATTTT
CASSVWAGNPSTDTQYF
>TRBJ1-4|NA|NA|TRBV5-1
TGCGCCAGCAGCTCACCCAGGGTTGGGGAAAAACTGTTTTTT
CASSSPRVGEKLFF